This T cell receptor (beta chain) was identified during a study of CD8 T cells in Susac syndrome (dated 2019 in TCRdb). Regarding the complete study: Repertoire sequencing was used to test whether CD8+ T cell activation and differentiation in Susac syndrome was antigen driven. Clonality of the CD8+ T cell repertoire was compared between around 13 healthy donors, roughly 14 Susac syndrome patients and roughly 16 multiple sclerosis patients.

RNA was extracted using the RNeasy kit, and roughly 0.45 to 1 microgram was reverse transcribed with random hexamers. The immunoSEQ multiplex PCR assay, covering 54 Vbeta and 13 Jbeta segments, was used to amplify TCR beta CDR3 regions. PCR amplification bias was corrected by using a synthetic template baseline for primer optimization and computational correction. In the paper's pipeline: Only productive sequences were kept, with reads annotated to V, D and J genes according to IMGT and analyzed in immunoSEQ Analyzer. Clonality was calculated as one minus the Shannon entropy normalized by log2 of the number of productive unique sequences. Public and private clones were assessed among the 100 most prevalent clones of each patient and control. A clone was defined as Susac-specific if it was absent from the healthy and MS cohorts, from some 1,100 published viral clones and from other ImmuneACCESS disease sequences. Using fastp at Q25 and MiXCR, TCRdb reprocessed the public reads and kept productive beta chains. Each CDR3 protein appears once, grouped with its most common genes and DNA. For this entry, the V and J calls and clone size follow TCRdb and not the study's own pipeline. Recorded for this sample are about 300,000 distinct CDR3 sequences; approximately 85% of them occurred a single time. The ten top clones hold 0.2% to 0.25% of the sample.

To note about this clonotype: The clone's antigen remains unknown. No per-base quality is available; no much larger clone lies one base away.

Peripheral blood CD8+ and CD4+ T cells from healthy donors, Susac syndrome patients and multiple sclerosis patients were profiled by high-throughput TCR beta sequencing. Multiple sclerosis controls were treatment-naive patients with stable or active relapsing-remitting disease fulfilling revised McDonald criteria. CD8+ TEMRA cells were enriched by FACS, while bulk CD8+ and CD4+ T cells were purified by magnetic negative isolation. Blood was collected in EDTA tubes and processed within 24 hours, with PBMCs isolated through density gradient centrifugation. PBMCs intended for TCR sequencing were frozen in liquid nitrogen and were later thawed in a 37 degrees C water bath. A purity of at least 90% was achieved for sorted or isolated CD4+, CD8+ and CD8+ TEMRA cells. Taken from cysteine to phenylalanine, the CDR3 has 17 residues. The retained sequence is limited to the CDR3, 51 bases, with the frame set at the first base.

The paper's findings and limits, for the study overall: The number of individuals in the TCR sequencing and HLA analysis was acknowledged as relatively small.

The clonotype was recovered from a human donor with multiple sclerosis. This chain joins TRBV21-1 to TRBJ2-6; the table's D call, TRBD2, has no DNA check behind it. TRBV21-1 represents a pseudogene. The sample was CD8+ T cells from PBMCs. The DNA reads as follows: TGTGCCAGGGGAGGGGGCCTTCCCCTCGCAGGGGCCAACGTCCTGACTTTC. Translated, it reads CARGGGLPLAGANVLTF.